The 20 T cell receptor beta chains in this list originate from one sample, sequenced in a study of graft-versus-host responses after intestinal transplantation. The antigens for these receptors are not known. TCRdb keeps only in-frame clones here, not all; method: immunoSEQ multiplex PCR. The table has around 120,000 clones, roughly 96% seen once. The sample in question was unstimulated CD8+ T cells sorted from spleen or lymph node cells, obtained before intestinal transplant. All receptors come from a human donor who received an intestinal transplant.

This chain links TRBV28 with TRBJ1-3; 7 bases map to TRBD1. The trim removed 3 bases at V and 5 bases at J, leaving 4 bases unmatched. Germline loops: CDR1 MDHEN, CDR2 SYDVKM. This CDR3 comprises 14 residues. The CDR3 sequence: CASSFDRARNTIYF. As DNA, the CDR3 is TGTGCCAGCAGTTTTGACAGGGCTCGAAACACCATATATTTT.

This clone was counted only a few times. The V gene is TRBV6-5, the J gene TRBJ1-2; D is uncertain. The V end lost 10 bases, the J end lost 2 bases, and 17 bases lay between the germline ends. The CDR3 loop spans 14 amino acids. CDR1 and CDR2 (germline): MNHEY, SVGAGI. CDR3 nucleotide sequence: TGTGCCACCAATCCACCGACACAGAACTATGGCTACACCTTC. This encodes CATNPPTQNYGYTF.

The chain recombines TRBV7-9 with TRBJ2-7, with a possible D match to TRBD1 (6 bases). Germline CDR1 SEHNR, CDR2 FQNEAQ (reference sequence). The CDR3 extends over 15 amino acids. The germline V and J ends were trimmed by 1 base and 2 bases, with 12 bases remaining between them. CDR3 sequence: CASSLVSGHPYEQYF. The CDR3 DNA is TGTGCCAGCAGCTTAGTGTCGGGACATCCCTACGAGCAGTACTTC.

The gene calls are TRBV28 and TRBJ2-5, with TRBD2 identical over 14 bases. Germline CDR1 and CDR2: MDHEN and SYDVKM. With V trimmed by 9 bases and J by 4 bases, 4 bases remained unmatched. This CDR3 has 14 residues. The CDR3 is CASRLAGGPETQYF. The CDR3 DNA reads TGTGCCAGTCGACTAGCGGGAGGGCCAGAGACCCAGTACTTC.

The sample holds one count of this clone. The rearrangement links TRBV19 to TRBJ1-1; a possible D gene is TRBD1 (5 bases). The CDR3 contains 14 residues. The germline V gene has CDR1 LNHDA and CDR2 SQIVND (reference sequence). Trimming took 6 bases from V and 2 from J, leaving 13 bases between them. CDR3 region: CASSIPGENTEAFF. Written as DNA, the CDR3 is TGTGCCAGTAGCATCCCGGGGGAAAACACTGAAGCTTTCTTT.

V gene TRBV19 combines with J gene TRBJ1-1; D is possibly TRBD1 (5 bases). The CDR3 consists of 12 residues. The germline CDR1 and CDR2 sequences are LNHDA and SQIVND (reference sequence). V lost 5 bases and J lost 4, with 8 bases in between. The DNA for the CDR3 is TGTGCCAGTAGTCAGGGAACCACTGAAGCTTTCTTT. Its translation is CASSQGTTEAFF.

DNA for the CDR3: TGTGCCAGCAGTATCGGGACCCCAAGCACAGATACGCAGTATTTT. Its protein product is CASSIGTPSTDTQYF. J is TRBJ2-3 and V is TRBV6-1; D may be TRBD1 or TRBD2 (5 bases each). V lost 5 bases and J 0 bases, leaving 12 bases between the germline ends. CDR1 is MNHNS, CDR2 SASEGT, per germline. The CDR3 extends over 15 amino acids.

This rearrangement joins TRBV2 to TRBJ1-3, with D unresolved. The germline V gene has CDR1 SNHLY and CDR2 FYNNEI. V shed 4 bases and J shed 7 bases, with 2 bases lying between them. This CDR3 has 10 residues. The CDR3 nucleotides are TGTGCCAGCAGTGGTAACACCATATATTTT. Its translation is CASSGNTIYF. The full variable domain, its missing parts supplied by reference TRBV2 and TRBJ1-3, is EPEVTQTPSHQVTQMGQEVILRCVPISNHLYFYWYRQILGQKVEFLVSFYNNEISEKSEIFDDQFSVERPDGSNFTLKIRSTKLEDSAMYFCASSGNTIYFGEGSWLTVV.

This rearrangement joins TRBV14 to TRBJ2-2; D unresolved. Trimming took 0 bases from V and 0 from J, leaving 5 bases between them. This CDR3 has 15 amino acids. Germline-derived CDR1 and CDR2 are SGHDN and FVKESK. CDR3 sequence reads: CASSQDSTNTGELFF. The CDR3 DNA reads TGTGCCAGCAGCCAAGATTCGACGAACACCGGGGAGCTGTTTTTT.

CDR3 in DNA: TGTGCCAGCAGTGAAGCGTCGCTACAATACCAAGAGACCCAGTACTTC. Translating it yields CASSEASLQYQETQYF. The gene calls are TRBV2 and TRBJ2-5; D uncertain. With 0 bases removed from V and 0 bases from J, the gap between germline ends came to 11 bases. CDR1 and CDR2 (germline): SNHLY, FYNNEI. The CDR3 sequence is 16 residues long.

V is TRBV9 and J is TRBJ2-7; 8 nucleotides align to TRBD2. Germline V gene data show CDR1 as SGDLS and CDR2 as YYNGEE. Losses at the gene ends were 3 bases for V and 2 bases for J; bases not matched to a gene: 7. The CDR3 covers 15 residues. This chain's CDR3 is CASSDRPGRAYEQYF. The CDR3 region has the DNA TGTGCCAGCAGCGATCGACCCGGGAGGGCCTACGAGCAGTACTTC. Supplemented by reference TRBV9 and TRBJ2-7, the full variable domain reads DSGVTQTPKHLITATGQRVTLRCSPRSGDLSVYWYQQSLDQGLQFLIQYYNGEERAKGNILERFSAQQFPDLHSELNLSSLELGDSALYFCASSDRPGRAYEQYFGPGTRLTVT.

This clone was seen a single time. This rearrangement joins TRBV5-1 to TRBJ1-2, with D hard to call. There are 16 residues in the CDR3. V was trimmed by 2 bases and J by 1 base, leaving 15 bases between them. Germline V lookup: CDR1 SGHRS, CDR2 YFSETQ. The chain's CDR3 is CASSFLPIYYNYGYTF. The CDR3 DNA sequence: TGCGCCAGCAGCTTTCTTCCCATCTACTATAACTATGGCTACACCTTC.

In DNA form, the CDR3 reads TGTGCCAGTAGTATAGATTGGGCAGGGGGTTCCCCCAATGAGCAGTTCTTC. Translation: CASSIDWAGGSPNEQFF. The chain carries TRBV19 and TRBJ2-1; 7 positions agree with TRBD1. Trimming removed 0 bases from V and 6 bases from J; junction bases left unmatched: 11. CDR3 length: 17 residues. The germline CDR1 and CDR2 sequences are LNHDA and SQIVND (reference sequence).

This clone was seen only once. This chain connects TRBV28 to TRBJ2-7; D gene ambiguous. V shed 5 bases and J shed 1 base, with 12 bases lying between them. CDR1 MDHEN and CDR2 SYDVKM come from the germline V gene. The CDR3 is 14 residues long. CDR3 sequence reads: CASSPLVGSYEQYF. CDR3 DNA: TGTGCCAGCAGTCCTTTGGTCGGATCCTACGAGCAGTACTTC.

This chain joins TRBV30 and TRBJ2-7; possible D gene TRBD1, 5 bases. The CDR3 loop spans 12 amino acids. Germline CDR1 and CDR2: GTSNPN and SVGIG (reference sequence). Trimming pared 4 bases from V and 7 bases from J, leaving 14 bases between. CDR3 residues: CAWTHGPGEQYF. In DNA form, the CDR3 reads TGTGCCTGGACCCACGGACCAGGGGAGCAGTACTTC.

This clone was counted a single time. This chain connects TRBV6-4 to TRBJ2-7, with 7 nucleotides matching TRBD2. Germline values: CDR1 MRHNA, CDR2 SNTAGT. V was clipped by 6 bases and J by 2 bases; unmatched bases: 7. The CDR3 consists of 14 residues. The CDR3 here is CASREERETYEQYF. The CDR3 DNA is TGTGCCAGCAGGGAGGAGCGGGAAACCTACGAGCAGTACTTC.

This clone came up once. This sequence joins TRBV5-1 and TRBJ2-1; D might be TRBD2 (6 bases). The CDR3 is made up of 14 amino acids. Germline V gene lookup returns CDR1 SGHRS and CDR2 YFSETQ. V was shortened by 2 bases and J by 7 bases, with 13 bases between the two germline ends. The CDR3 protein is CASSFGGGVNEQFF. The CDR3 region has the DNA TGCGCCAGCAGCTTCGGGGGTGGGGTGAATGAGCAGTTCTTC.

V is TRBV9 and J is TRBJ2-6; 10 bases agree with TRBD2. CDR3 length equals 18 residues. V lost 5 bases to trimming and J lost 4 bases; unmatched junction nucleotides: 12. Germline V gives CDR1 SGDLS, CDR2 YYNGEE. The CDR3 region is CASRHPGTSAGGANVLTF. The CDR3 DNA reads as TGTGCCAGCAGGCACCCCGGGACTAGCGCCGGGGGGGCCAACGTCCTGACTTTC.

The chain recombines TRBV5-6 with TRBJ2-7; D not resolved. The CDR3 is made up of 13 amino acids. Trimming left V 3 bases short and J 5 bases short, with 12 bases between. Germline CDR1 reads SGHDT; CDR2 reads YYEEEE. The CDR3 loop is CASSSGRGDEQYF. CDR3 in DNA: TGTGCCAGCAGCTCCGGACGTGGTGACGAGCAGTACTTC.

The chain employs TRBV30 and TRBJ2-1; tentatively, D is TRBD1 (5 bases). Trimming stripped 2 bases from V and 8 bases from J, with 16 bases between. Per germline, CDR1 GTSNPN and CDR2 SVGIG (reference sequence). This CDR3 contains 14 residues. The CDR3 protein is CAWSIVSGWDEQFF. CDR3 coding DNA: TGTGCCTGGAGTATAGTGTCAGGGTGGGATGAGCAGTTCTTC.